The clone carrying this T cell receptor beta chain was picked up a small number of times. The CDR3 has 15 amino acids. The V gene's germline CDR1 is MNHEY and CDR2 SMNVEV (reference sequence). V gave up 6 bases and J gave up 1 base, with 15 bases separating them. Time point meaning: newly diagnosed GD, antithyroid drugs for less than 3 months. Scientists built the TCR library using RNA that was extracted from PBMCs. The guidelines of the American Thyroid Association were the basis for diagnosing Graves' disease. This entry comes from a study of regulatory T cells in long-lasting Graves disease. The authors built TCR beta libraries using iRepertoire HTBI primers and Arm-PCR of CDR3 regions. TCRdb reprocessed the multiplex PCR reads with MiXCR, giving one entry per CDR3 protein. Here the sample spans about 560,000 distinct CDR3 sequences, 15% to 20% being singletons. These sequences were also reported in another study, on T cells in Graves' hyperthyroidism and ophthalmopathy.

The chain employs TRBV27 and TRBJ2-5, with D perhaps TRBD1 (6 bases). Sequences were derived from peripheral blood mononuclear cells (PBMCs), sampled at new diagnosis, from a patient treated with antithyroid drugs. The sequence was obtained from a man between 18 and 35 years old with Graves disease. As DNA, the CDR3 is TGTGCCAGCAGACCTATAGGACAGTCCCAAGAGACCCAGTACTTC. It encodes CASRPIGQSQETQYF.